This entry concerns a single TCR beta chain. This entry belongs to a study of blood T cell repertoires in COVID-19. Background on the study: The samples span acute and convalescent COVID-19 from the United States, Italy and Spain. Nucleic acid was either cDNA or gDNA, and it came from T cells, B-cell-depleted T cells, or PBMCs.

Per the authors' pipeline: Estimates of nucleated cell counts were drawn from the amplification of reference gene primers. Sequencing used immunoSEQ multiplex PCR; TCRdb keeps in-frame clones, though not all of them. That table gives V, J and clone size, and the DNA gave D and trimming. The sample consists of 270,000 or so clones, roughly 80% of them appearing once. Germline CDR1 and CDR2: SGHRS and YFSETQ. V lost 0 bases to trimming and J lost 2 bases; unmatched junction nucleotides: 2. The CDR3 consists of 15 residues. The sequenced sample was peripheral blood. The receptor was derived from a woman in her forties or fifties who had recovered from COVID-19. The V gene is TRBV5-1, the J gene TRBJ1-3; 7 nucleotides line up with TRBD1. As DNA, the CDR3 is TGCGCCAGCAGCTTGGGACAGGGTGCTGGAAACACCATATATTTT. Its protein is CASSLGQGAGNTIYF.